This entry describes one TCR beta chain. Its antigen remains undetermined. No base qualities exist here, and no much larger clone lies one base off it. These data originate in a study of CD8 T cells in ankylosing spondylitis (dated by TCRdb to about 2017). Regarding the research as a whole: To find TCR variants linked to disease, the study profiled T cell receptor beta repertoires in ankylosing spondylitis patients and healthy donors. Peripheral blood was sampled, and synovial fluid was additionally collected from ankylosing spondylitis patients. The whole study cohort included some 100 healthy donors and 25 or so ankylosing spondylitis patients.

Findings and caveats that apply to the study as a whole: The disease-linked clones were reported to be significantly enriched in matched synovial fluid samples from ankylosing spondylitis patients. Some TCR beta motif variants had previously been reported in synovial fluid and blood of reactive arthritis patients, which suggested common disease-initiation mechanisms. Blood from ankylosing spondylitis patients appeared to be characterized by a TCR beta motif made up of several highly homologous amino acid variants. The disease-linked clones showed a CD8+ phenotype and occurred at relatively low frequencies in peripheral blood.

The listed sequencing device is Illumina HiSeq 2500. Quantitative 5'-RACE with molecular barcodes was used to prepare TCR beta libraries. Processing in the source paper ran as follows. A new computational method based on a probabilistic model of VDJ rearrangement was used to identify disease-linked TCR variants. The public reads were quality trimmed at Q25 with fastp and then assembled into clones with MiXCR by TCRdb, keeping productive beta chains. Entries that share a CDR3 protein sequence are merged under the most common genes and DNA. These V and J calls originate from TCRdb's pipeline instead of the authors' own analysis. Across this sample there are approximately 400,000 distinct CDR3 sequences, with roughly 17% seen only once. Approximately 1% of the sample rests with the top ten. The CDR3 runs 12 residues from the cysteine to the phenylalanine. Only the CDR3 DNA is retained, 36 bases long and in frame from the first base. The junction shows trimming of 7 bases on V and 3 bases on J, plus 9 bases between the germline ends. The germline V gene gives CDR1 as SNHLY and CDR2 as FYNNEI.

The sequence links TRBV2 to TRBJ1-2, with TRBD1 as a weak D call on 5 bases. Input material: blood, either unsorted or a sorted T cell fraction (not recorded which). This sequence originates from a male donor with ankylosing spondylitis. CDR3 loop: CASTSRDYGYTF. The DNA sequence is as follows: TGTGCCAGCACTTCCAGGGACTATGGCTACACCTTC.